The clone carrying this TCR beta chain was observed a few times. The antigen is unknown. As it was prepared, the TCRbeta library received unique molecular identifiers. In TCRdb, the PCR reads were re-called with MiXCR into one record per CDR3 protein. The repertoire holds approximately 240,000 distinct CDR3 sequences, under 13% seen once, with approximately 30% in the top ten. CDR3 length equals 16 residues. V lost 6 bases, J lost 7 bases, and 12 bases stayed unmatched. CDR1 SSHAT and CDR2 FNYEAQ come from the germline V gene (reference sequence). These data come from a study of T-cell reconstitution after alpha-beta-depleted transplantation in children. Study-wide results and caveats: As was reported, about two months after transplant, alpha-beta T cells came from several hundred expanded graft clones. T-cell numbers and diversity, one year after transplant, stemmed largely from T cells that were newly produced. It was surviving recipient T cells and thymic progenitors that gave some patients high TCRbeta diversity at day 60.

Sequences were derived from PBMCs, sampled before TCRalphabeta/CD19-depleted stem cell transplant. The chain joins TRBV7-7 to TRBJ2-1; 10 nucleotides line up with TRBD2. The TCR comes from a child younger than two with acute myeloid leukemia, due to receive a stem cell transplant. Written as DNA, the CDR3 is TGTGCCAGCAGACCCTCCCTAGCGGGAGTTGTAAATGAGCAGTTCTTC. Translated: CASRPSLAGVVNEQFF.